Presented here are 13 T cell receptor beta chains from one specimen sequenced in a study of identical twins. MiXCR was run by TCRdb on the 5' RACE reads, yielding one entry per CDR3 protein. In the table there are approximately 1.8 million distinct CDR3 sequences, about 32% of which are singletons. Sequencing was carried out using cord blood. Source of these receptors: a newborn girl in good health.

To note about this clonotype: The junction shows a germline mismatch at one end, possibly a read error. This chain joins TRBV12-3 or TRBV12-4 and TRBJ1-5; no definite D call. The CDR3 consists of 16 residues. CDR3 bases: TGTGCCAGCAGTTTAGGGCTAGCGGGATACAATGAGCCCCAGCATTTT. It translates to CASSLGLAGYNEPQHF.

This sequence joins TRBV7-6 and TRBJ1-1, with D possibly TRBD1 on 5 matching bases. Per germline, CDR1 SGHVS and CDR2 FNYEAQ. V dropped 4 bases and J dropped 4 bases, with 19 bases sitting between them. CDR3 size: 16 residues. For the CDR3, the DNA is TGTGCCAGCAGCTCCCCGGACCGGGACGAGGGCACTGAAGCTTTCTTT. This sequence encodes CASSSPDRDEGTEAFF.

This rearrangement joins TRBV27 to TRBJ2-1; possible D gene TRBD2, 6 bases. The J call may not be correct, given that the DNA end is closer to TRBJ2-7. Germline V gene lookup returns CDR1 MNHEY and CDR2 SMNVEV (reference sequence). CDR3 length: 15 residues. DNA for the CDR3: TGTGCCAGCAGTTTATGGGCGGGACCCCCCTACGAGCAGTACTTC. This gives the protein CASSLWAGPPYEQYF.

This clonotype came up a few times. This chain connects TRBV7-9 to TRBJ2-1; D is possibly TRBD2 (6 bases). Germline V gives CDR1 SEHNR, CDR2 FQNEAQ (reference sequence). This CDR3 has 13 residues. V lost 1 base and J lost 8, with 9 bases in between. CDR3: CASSLGREDEQFF. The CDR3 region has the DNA TGTGCCAGCAGCTTAGGTAGGGAGGATGAGCAGTTCTTC.

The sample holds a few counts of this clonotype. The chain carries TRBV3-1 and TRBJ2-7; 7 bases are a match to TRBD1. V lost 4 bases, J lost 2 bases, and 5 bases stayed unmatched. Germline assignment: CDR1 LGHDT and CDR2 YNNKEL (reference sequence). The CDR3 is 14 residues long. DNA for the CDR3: TGTGCCAGCAGCCGCTGGGACAGCCCCTACGAGCAGTACTTC. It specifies CASSRWDSPYEQYF.

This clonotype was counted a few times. The CDR3 region is CASSPLASRFYNEQFF. The CDR3 nucleotides read TGTGCCAGCAGCCCCCTAGCCTCAAGATTCTACAATGAGCAGTTCTTC. V and J are TRBV25-1 and TRBJ2-1, with D tentatively TRBD2 (5 bases). From germline, CDR1 is MGHDK and CDR2 SYGVNS. The CDR3 is made up of 16 amino acids. Trimming removed 6 bases from V and 3 bases from J, with 18 bases in between. The full variable domain, completed using reference TRBV25-1 and TRBJ2-1, is EADIYQTPRYLVIGTGKKITLECSQTMGHDKMYWYQQDPGMELHLIHYSYGVNSTEKGDLSSESTVSRIRTEHFPLTLESARPSHTSQYLCASSPLASRFYNEQFFGPGTRLTVL.

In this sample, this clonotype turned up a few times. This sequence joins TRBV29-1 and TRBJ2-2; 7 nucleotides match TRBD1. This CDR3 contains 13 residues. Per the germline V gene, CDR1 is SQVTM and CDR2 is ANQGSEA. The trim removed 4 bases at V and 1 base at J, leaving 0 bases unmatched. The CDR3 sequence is CSVGTGNTGELFF. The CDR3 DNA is TGCAGCGTTGGGACAGGGAACACCGGGGAGCTGTTTTTT.

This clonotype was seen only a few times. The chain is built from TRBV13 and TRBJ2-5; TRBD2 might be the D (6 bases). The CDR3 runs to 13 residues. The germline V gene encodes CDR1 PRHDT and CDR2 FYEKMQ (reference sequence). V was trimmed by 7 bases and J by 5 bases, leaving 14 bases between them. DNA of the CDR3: TGTGCCAGCACGGCCCGCCTAGCGGAGACCCAGTACTTC. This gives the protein CASTARLAETQYF.

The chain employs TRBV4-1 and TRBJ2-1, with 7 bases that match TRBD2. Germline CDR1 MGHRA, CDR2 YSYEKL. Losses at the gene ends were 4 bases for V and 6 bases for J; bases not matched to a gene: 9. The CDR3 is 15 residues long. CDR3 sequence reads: CASSPGLDASNEQFF. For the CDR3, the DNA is TGCGCCAGCAGCCCCGGACTAGATGCGAGCAATGAGCAGTTCTTC.

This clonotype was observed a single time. As DNA, the CDR3 is TGCAGTGCTTGCCGGGACAGCACAGATACGCAGTATTTT. Translating it yields CSACRDSTDTQYF. The chain joins TRBV20-1 to TRBJ2-3; D tentatively reads TRBD1 or TRBD2 (5 bases each). Germline V CDR1 and CDR2: DFQATT, SNEGSKA (reference sequence). The CDR3 consists of 13 residues. With 5 bases removed from V and 0 bases from J, the gap between germline ends came to 9 bases.

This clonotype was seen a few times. The CDR3 region has the DNA TGTGCCAGCAGCCCCAGGGACCGATTTAGCTCCTACGAGCAGTACTTC. This codes for CASSPRDRFSSYEQYF. The V gene is TRBV12-3 or TRBV12-4, the J gene TRBJ2-7, with D possibly being TRBD1 or TRBD2 (5 bases each). Trimming took off 6 bases at V and 0 bases at J, with 18 bases between the two ends. The CDR3 loop spans 16 amino acids.

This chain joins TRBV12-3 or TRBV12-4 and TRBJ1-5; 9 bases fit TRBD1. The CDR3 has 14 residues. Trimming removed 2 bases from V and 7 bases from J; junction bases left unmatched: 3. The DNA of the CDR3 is TGTGCCAGCAGTTTAAGGACAGGGGAGCAGCCCCAGCATTTT. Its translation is CASSLRTGEQPQHF.

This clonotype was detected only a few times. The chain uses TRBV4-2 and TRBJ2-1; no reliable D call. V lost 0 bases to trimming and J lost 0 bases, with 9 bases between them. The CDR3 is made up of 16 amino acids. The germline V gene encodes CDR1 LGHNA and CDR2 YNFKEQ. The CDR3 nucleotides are TGTGCCAGCAGCCAAGATAGGAGTAGCTCCTACAATGAGCAGTTCTTC. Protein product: CASSQDRSSSYNEQFF.